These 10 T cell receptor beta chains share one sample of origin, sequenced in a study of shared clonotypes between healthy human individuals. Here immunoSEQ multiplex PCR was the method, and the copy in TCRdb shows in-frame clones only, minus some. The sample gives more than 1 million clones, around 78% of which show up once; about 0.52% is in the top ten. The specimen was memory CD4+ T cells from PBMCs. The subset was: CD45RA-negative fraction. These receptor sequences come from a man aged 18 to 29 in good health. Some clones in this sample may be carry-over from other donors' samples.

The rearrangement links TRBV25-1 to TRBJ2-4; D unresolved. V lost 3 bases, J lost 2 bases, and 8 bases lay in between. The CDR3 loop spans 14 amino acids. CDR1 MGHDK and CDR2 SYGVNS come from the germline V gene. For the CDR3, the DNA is TGTGCCAGCAGTGATCTCGGGTCCAAAAACATTCAGTACTTC. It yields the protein CASSDLGSKNIQYF.

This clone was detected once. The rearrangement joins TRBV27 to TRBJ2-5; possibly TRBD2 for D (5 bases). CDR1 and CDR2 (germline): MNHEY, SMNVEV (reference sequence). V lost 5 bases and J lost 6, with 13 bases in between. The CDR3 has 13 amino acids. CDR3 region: CASSKAREQTQYF. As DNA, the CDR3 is TGTGCCAGCAGTAAGGCTAGGGAGCAGACCCAGTACTTC.

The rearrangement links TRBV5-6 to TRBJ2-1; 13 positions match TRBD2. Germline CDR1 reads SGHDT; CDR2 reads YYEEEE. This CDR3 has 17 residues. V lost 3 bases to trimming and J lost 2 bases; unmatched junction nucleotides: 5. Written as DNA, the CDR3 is TGTGCCAGCAGCTCTGGGACTAGCGGGACTACCTACAATGAGCAGTTCTTC. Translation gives CASSSGTSGTTYNEQFF.

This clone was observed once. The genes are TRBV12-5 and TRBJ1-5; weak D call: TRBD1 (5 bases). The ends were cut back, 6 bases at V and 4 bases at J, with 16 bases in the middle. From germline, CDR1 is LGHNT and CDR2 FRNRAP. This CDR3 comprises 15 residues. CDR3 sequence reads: CASGLGGTRNQPQHF. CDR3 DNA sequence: TGTGCTAGTGGCCTCGGCGGGACGAGGAATCAGCCCCAGCATTTT.

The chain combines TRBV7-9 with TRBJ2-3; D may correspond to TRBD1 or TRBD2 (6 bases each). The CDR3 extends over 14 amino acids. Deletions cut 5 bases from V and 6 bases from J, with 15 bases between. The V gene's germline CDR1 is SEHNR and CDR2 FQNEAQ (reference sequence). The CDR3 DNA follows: TGTGCCAGCAGCCGGCTGGGGGCGGGGGATACGCAGTATTTT. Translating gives CASSRLGAGDTQYF.

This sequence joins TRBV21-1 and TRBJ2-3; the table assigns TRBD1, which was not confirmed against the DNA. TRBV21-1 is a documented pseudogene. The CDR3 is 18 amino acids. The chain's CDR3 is CASSKGVRGHPAEDTQYF. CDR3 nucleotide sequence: TGTGCCAGCAGCAAAGGTGTCCGAGGACATCCGGCCGAAGATACGCAGTATTTT.

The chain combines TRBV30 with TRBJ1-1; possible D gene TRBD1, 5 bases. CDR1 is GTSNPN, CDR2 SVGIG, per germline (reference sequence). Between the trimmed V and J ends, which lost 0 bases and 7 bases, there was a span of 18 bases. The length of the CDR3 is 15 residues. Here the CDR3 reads CAWSVEGGGTGEAFF. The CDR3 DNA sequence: TGTGCCTGGAGTGTGGAGGGCGGGGGTACAGGTGAAGCTTTCTTT.

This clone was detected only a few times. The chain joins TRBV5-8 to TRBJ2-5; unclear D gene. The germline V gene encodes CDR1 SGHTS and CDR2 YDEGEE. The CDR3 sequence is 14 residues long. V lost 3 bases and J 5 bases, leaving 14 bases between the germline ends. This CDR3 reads CASSSTGVDETQYF. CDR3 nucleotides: TGTGCCAGCAGCTCGACGGGTGTTGATGAGACCCAGTACTTC.

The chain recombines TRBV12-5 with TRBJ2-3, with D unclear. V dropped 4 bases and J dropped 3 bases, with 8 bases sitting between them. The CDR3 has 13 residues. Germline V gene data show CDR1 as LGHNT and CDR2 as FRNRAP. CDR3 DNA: TGTGCTAGTGGTTACAACCCGACAGATACGCAGTATTTT. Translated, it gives CASGYNPTDTQYF.

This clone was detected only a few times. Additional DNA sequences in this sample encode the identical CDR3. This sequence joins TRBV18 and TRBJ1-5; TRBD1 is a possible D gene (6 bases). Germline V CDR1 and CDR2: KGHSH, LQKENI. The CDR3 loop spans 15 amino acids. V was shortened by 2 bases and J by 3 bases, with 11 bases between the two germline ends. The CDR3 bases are TGTGCCAGCTCACCAGGGAGGACAGACAATCAGCCCCAGCATTTT. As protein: CASSPGRTDNQPQHF.